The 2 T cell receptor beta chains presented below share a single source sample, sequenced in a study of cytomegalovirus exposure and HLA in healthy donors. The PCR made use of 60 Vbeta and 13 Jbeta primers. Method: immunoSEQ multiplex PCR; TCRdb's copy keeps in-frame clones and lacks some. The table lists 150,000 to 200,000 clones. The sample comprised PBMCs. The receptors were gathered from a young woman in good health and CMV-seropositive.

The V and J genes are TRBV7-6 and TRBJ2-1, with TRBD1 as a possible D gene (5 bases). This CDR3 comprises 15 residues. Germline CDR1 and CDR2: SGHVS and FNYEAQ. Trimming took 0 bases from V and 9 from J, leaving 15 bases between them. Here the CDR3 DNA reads TGTGCCAGCAGCTTAGCAGGGGAACTTCCCGGTGAGCAGTTCTTC. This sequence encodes CASSLAGELPGEQFF.

The CDR3 here is CASSQDYAYQPQHF. CDR3 nucleotide sequence: TGCGCCAGCAGCCAAGATTATGCGTATCAGCCCCAGCATTTT. The chain links TRBV4-3 to TRBJ1-5; D ambiguous. Germline V gene lookup returns CDR1 LGHNA and CDR2 YSLEER. This CDR3 spans 14 amino acids. The ends were cut back, 0 bases at V and 5 bases at J, with 8 bases in the middle.